The clone carrying this T cell receptor (beta chain) was counted a single time. The antigen is not known. Each CDR3 protein gets one entry after TCRdb re-called the RT-PCR reads with MiXCR. The sample holds about 13,000 distinct CDR3 sequences, approximately 84% seen once. This specimen belongs to a study of yellow fever vaccine responses in identical twins. Study-level findings and limits: Twins' vaccine T cell response reportedly seemed partly convergent, partly personalized.

This CDR3 has 13 amino acids. V lost 2 bases, J lost 6 bases, and 8 bases lay in between. Germline CDR1 SNHLY, CDR2 FYNNEI. The TCR sequence derives from a woman younger than 35 who received the yellow fever vaccine. This sample comprised T cells from blood (PBMCs), unsorted or a sorted subset (not recorded which), obtained before or after yellow fever vaccination (not recorded which). This chain joins TRBV2 and TRBJ1-5; D may be TRBD1 (5 bases). The CDR3 DNA follows: TGTGCCAGCAGTGAAAAGGGGTCTCAGCCCCAGCATTTT. This encodes CASSEKGSQPQHF.